This record covers a single TCR beta chain. The sample is drawn from a study of T cell responses to AZD1222 COVID-19 vaccine. Trimming cost V 5 bases and J 2 bases; bases outside gene matches: 8. The CDR3 has 15 residues. Germline V CDR1 and CDR2: SGHTA, FQGNSA. Sequencing was performed with immunoSEQ multiplex PCR; in TCRdb, only in-frame clones are kept and a portion is missing. This sample has 150,000 to 200,000 clones; roughly 91% occur once, and the top ten carry 1.5% to 2%. The source material was peripheral blood, sampled on day 0 of AZD1222 vaccination. The source of this sequence is an adult in good health. The V call is TRBV7-2, the J call TRBJ1-2, with TRBD1 identical over 7 bases. CDR3 region: CASSPRQGANYGYTF. The CDR3, as DNA: TGTGCCAGCAGCCCCCGACAGGGTGCAAACTATGGCTACACCTTC.